Sequencing of this T cell receptor (beta chain) was carried out in a study of shared clonotypes between healthy human individuals. Study conclusions and caveats: Naive CD4 clonotypes overlapped across a handful of donors at roughly 5%. Although depth was large, rarefaction showed that sequencing of the sorted subsets was incomplete.

Assay: immunoSEQ multiplex PCR; the TCRdb copy retains only in-frame clones and omits some. The profile covers some 2,400,000 clones, with 90% to 96% appearing a single time and around 0.13% taken by the ten largest. As concerns this clone: What it binds is unknown.

This CDR3 comprises 15 residues. Germline values: CDR1 MNHNS, CDR2 SASEGT. After removal of 7 bases from V and 6 bases from J, the junction contained 9 bases not matched to a gene. The TCR sequence derives from a young man in good health. The V gene is TRBV6-1, the J gene TRBJ2-2; 9 nucleotides align to TRBD2. The sequenced material came from naive CD4+ T cells sorted from blood. Subset specified: CD45RA+ positively selected. The CDR3 sequence is CASNKRGVSAGELFF. The CDR3 DNA sequence: TGTGCCAGCAACAAGCGGGGGGTTTCCGCCGGGGAGCTGTTTTTT.